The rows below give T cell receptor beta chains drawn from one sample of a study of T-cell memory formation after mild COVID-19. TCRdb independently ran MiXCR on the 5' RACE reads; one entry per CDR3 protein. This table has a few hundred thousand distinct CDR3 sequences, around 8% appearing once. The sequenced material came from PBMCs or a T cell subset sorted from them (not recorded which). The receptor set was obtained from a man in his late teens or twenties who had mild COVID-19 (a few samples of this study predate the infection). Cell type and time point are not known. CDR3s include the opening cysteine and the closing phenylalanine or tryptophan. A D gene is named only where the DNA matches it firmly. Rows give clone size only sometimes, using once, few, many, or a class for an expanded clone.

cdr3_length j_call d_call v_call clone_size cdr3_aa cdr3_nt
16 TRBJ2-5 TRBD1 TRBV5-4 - CASRRATGGEWETQYF TGTGCCAGCAGACGCGCAACAGGGGGCGAATGGGAGACCCAGTACTTC
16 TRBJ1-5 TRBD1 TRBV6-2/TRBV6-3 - CASSRDRGPEGQPQHF TGTGCCAGCAGCCGGGACAGGGGGCCGGAAGGTCAGCCCCAGCATTTT
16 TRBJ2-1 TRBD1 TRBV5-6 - CASSRKWDRGYNEQFF TGTGCCAGCAGCCGGAAATGGGACAGGGGGTATAATGAGCAGTTCTTC
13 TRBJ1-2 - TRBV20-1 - CSAYRDITYGYTF TGCAGTGCTTACCGGGACATAACCTATGGCTACACCTTC
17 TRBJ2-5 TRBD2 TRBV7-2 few CASSVGLAGGRPETQYF TGTGCCAGCAGCGTGGGACTAGCGGGGGGCAGACCAGAGACCCAGTACTTC
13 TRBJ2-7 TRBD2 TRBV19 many CASSSGGPYEQYF TGTGCCAGTAGCTCGGGGGGACCCTACGAGCAGTACTTC
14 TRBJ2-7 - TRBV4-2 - CASSQEKGAYEQYF TGTGCCAGCAGCCAAGAAAAGGGGGCCTACGAGCAGTACTTC
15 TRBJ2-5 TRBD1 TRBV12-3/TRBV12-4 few CASSLLGTGGETQYF TGTGCCAGCAGTTTACTCGGGACAGGCGGCGAGACCCAGTACTTC
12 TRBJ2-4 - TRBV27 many CASSSQGNIQYF TGTGCCAGCAGTTCCCAGGGGAACATTCAGTACTTC
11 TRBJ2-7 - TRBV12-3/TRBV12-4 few CASGIMREQYF TGTGCCAGCGGTATCATGCGGGAGCAGTACTTC
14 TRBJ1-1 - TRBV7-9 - CATRPRGPNTEAFF TGTGCCACAAGGCCCCGGGGGCCGAACACTGAAGCTTTCTTT
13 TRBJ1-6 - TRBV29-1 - CSVEESRDSPLNF TGCAGCGTTGAAGAAAGCCGGGATTCACCCCTCAACTTT
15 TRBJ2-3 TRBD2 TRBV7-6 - CASSPGGGSTDTQYF TGTGCCAGCAGCCCGGGGGGGGGTAGCACAGATACGCAGTATTTT
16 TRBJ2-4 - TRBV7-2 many CASSLASQGAKNIQYF TGTGCCAGCAGCTTAGCGAGCCAGGGCGCCAAAAACATTCAGTACTTC
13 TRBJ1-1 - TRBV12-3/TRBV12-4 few CASSSDVNTEAFF TGTGCCAGCAGTTCCGACGTGAACACTGAAGCTTTCTTT
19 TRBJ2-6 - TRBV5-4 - CASSPGWGGLSSGANVLTF TGTGCCAGCAGCCCGGGTTGGGGGGGGCTGAGCTCTGGGGCCAACGTCCTGACTTTC
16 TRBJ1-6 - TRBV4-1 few CASSQEGRTRNSPLHF TGCGCCAGCAGCCAAGAAGGACGGACCCGGAATTCACCCCTCCACTTT
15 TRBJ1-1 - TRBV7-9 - CASSLGVSSWGEAFF TGTGCCAGCAGCTTAGGTGTCTCCTCGTGGGGTGAAGCTTTCTTT
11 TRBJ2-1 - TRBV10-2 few CASSDLYEQFF TGCGCCAGCAGTGATTTATATGAGCAGTTCTTC
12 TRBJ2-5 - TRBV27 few CASSPTRETQYF TGTGCCAGCAGCCCCACCCGGGAGACCCAGTACTTC
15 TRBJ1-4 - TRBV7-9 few CASSPDSASHEKLFF TGTGCCAGCAGCCCAGACAGCGCCAGCCATGAAAAACTGTTTTTT
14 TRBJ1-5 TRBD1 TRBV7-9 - CASSQGTGNQPQHF TGTGCCAGCAGCCAGGGGACAGGCAATCAGCCCCAGCATTTT
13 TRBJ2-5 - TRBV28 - CASGDTYQETQYF TGTGCCAGCGGGGACACCTACCAAGAGACCCAGTACTTC
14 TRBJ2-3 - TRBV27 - CASSYRVPRDTQYF TGTGCCAGCAGTTACAGGGTTCCTCGGGATACGCAGTATTTT
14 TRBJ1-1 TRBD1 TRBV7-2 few CASSPQGPYTEAFF TGTGCCAGCAGCCCACAGGGGCCATACACTGAAGCTTTCTTT
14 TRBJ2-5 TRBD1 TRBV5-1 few CASSFVTGDETQYF TGCGCCAGCAGCTTTGTAACAGGGGACGAGACCCAGTACTTC
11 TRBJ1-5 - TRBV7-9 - CASSSEWPQHF TGTGCCAGCAGCTCAGAATGGCCCCAGCATTTT
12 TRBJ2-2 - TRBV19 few CASSLWGVELFF TGTGCCAGTAGTCTTTGGGGTGTGGAGCTGTTTTTT
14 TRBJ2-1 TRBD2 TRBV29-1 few CSVDWRGEDNEQFF TGCAGCGTTGACTGGCGGGGGGAAGACAATGAGCAGTTCTTC
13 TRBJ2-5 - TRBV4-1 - CASSHRVEETQYF TGCGCCAGCAGCCACAGGGTTGAAGAGACCCAGTACTTC
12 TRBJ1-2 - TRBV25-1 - CASSGQDRGYTF TGTGCCAGCAGTGGTCAGGACCGTGGCTACACCTTC
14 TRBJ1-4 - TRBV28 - CASSYGGSVEKLFF TGTGCCAGCAGTTATGGCGGCAGTGTCGAAAAACTGTTTTTT
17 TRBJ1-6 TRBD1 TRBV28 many CASSLSQGVGGNSPLHF TGTGCCAGCAGTTTATCCCAGGGGGTAGGGGGGAATTCACCCCTCCACTTT
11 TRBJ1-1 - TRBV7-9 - CALARGTEAFF TGTGCCCTGGCGCGGGGCACTGAAGCTTTCTTT
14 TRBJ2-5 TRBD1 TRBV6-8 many CASTGQGDQETQYF TGTGCCAGCACCGGACAGGGGGATCAAGAGACCCAGTACTTC
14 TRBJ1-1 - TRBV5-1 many CASRTGLENTEAFF TGCGCCAGCAGGACGGGACTGGAGAACACTGAAGCTTTCTTT
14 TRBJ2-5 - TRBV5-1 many CASSLTGAEETQYF TGCGCCAGCAGCTTGACCGGGGCAGAAGAGACCCAGTACTTC
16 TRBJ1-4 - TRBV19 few CASSGGWATGREKLFF TGTGCCAGTAGTGGGGGCTGGGCGACGGGGCGAGAAAAACTGTTTTTT
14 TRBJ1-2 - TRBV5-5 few CASSFGEGVYGYTF TGTGCCAGCAGCTTCGGGGAGGGCGTCTATGGCTACACCTTC
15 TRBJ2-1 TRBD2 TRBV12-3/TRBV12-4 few CASSPPGLAGGKQFF TGTGCCAGCAGTCCTCCGGGACTAGCGGGGGGCAAGCAGTTCTTC
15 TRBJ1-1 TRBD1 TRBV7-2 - CASSLNPTGDTEAFF TGTGCCAGCAGCTTAAACCCCACAGGGGACACTGAAGCTTTCTTT
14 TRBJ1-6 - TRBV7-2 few CASRGPSYNSPLHF TGTGCCAGCAGGGGGCCCTCCTATAATTCACCCCTCCACTTT
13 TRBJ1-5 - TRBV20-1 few CSASTMRNQPQHF TGCAGTGCGTCTACAATGCGCAATCAGCCCCAGCATTTT
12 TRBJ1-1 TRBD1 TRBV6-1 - CAIRWDRGEAFF TGTGCCATCCGTTGGGACAGGGGTGAAGCTTTCTTT
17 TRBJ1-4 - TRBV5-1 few CASSLMGPGTFNEKLFF TGCGCCAGCAGCTTGATGGGGCCCGGTACTTTTAATGAAAAACTGTTTTTT
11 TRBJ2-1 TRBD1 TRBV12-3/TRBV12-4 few CASSSGTGNIF TGTGCCAGCAGTTCCGGGACAGGGAATATCTTC
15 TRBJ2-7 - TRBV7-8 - CASSLGVSPPYEQYF TGTGCCAGCAGCTTAGGGGTTTCTCCCCCCTACGAGCAGTACTTC
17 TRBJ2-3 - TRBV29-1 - CSVTAIQWGPSTDTQYF TGCAGCGTTACCGCTATTCAGTGGGGACCGAGCACAGATACGCAGTATTTT
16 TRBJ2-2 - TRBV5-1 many CASSTGGFEQTGELFF TGCGCCAGCAGCACCGGAGGCTTCGAACAAACCGGGGAGCTGTTTTTT
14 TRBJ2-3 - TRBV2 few CASRQGGGTDTQYF TGTGCCAGCAGGCAAGGAGGCGGCACAGATACGCAGTATTTT
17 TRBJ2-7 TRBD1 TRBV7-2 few CASSFLGQGYIRDEQYF TGTGCCAGCAGCTTCTTGGGACAGGGATACATACGGGACGAGCAGTACTTC
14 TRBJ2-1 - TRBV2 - CASSAGQWGNEQFF TGTGCCAGCAGCGCGGGGCAGTGGGGCAATGAGCAGTTCTTC
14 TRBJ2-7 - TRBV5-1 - CASSFGGDLYEQYF TGCGCCAGCAGCTTCGGCGGGGATCTCTACGAGCAGTACTTC
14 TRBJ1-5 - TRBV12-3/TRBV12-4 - CARSLGDSNQPQHF TGTGCCAGAAGTTTGGGGGACAGCAATCAGCCCCAGCATTTT
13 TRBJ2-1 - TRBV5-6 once CASSWAREYEQFF TGTGCCAGCAGCTGGGCCAGGGAATATGAGCAGTTCTTC
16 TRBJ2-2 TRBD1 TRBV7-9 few CASSLGGQGGAGELFF TGTGCCAGCAGCTTAGGAGGACAGGGAGGCGCCGGGGAGCTGTTTTTT
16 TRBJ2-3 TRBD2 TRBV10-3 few CAIRPGLAASTDTQYF TGTGCCATCAGGCCCGGACTAGCGGCGAGCACAGATACGCAGTATTTT
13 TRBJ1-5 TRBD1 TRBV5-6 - CASSWDRATTQHF TGTGCCAGCAGCTGGGACAGGGCCACGACCCAGCATTTT
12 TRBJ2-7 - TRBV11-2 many CASSFVSYEQYF TGTGCCAGCAGTTTCGTCTCCTACGAGCAGTACTTC